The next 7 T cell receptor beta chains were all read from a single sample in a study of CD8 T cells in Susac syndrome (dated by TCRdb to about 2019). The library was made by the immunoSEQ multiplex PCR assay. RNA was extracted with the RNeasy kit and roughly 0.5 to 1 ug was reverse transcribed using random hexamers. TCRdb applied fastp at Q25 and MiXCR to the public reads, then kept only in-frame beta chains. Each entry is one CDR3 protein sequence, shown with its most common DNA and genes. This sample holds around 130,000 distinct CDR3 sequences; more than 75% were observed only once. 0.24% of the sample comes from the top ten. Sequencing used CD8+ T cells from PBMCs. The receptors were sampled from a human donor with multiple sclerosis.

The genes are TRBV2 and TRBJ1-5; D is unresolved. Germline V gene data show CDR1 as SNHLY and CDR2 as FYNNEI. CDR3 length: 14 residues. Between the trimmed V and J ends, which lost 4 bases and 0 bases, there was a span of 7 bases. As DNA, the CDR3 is TGTGCCAGCAGTGGCTTACCTAGCAATCAGCCCCAGCATTTT. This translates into CASSGLPSNQPQHF.

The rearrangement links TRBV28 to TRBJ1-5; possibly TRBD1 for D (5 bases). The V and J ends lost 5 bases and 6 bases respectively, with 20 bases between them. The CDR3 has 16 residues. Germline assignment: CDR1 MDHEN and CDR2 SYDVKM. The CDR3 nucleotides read TGTGCCAGCAGTCCCCGGGGCAGCCTCCTTCTTCAGCCCCAGCATTTT. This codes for CASSPRGSLLLQPQHF.

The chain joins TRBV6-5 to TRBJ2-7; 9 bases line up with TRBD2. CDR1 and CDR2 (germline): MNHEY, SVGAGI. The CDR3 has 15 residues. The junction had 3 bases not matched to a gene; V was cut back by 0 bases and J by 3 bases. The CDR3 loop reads CASSYSETSGYEQYF. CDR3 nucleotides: TGTGCCAGCAGTTACTCAGAGACTAGCGGCTACGAGCAGTACTTC.

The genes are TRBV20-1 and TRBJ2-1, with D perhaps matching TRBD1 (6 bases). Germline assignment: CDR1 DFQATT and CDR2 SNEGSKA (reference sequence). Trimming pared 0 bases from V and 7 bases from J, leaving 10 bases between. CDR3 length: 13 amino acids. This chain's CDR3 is CSARDRGWNEQFF. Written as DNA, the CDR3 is TGCAGTGCTAGAGATAGGGGGTGGAATGAGCAGTTCTTC.

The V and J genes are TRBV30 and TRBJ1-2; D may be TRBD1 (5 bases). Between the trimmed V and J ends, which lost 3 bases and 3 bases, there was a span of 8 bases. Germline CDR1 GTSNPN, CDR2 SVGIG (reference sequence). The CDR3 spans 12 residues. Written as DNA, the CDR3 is TGTGCCTGGAGGGACAATTACTATGGCTACACCTTC. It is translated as CAWRDNYYGYTF.

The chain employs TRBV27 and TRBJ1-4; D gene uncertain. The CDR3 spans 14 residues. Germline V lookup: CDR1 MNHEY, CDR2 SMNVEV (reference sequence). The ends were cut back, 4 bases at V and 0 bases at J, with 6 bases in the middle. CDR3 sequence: CASSYLATNEKLFF. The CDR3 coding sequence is TGTGCCAGCAGTTATTTAGCAACTAATGAAAAACTGTTTTTT.

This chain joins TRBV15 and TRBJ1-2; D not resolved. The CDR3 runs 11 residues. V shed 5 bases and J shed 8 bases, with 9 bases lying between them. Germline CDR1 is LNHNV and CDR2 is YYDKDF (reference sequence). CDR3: CATSGGEGYTF. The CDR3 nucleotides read TGTGCCACCAGCGGCGGGGAAGGCTACACCTTC.